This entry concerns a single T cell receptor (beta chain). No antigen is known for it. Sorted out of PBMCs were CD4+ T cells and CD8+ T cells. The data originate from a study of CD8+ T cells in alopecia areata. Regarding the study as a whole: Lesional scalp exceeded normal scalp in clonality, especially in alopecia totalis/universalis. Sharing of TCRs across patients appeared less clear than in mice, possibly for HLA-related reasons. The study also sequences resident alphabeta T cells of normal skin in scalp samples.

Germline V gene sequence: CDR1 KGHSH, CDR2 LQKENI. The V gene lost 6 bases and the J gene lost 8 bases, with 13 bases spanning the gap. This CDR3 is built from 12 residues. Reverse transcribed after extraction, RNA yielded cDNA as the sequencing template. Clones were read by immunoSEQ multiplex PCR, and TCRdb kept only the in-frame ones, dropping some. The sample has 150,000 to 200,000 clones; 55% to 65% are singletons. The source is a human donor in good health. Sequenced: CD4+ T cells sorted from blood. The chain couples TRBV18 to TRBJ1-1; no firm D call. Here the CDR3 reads CASSPAGKEAFF. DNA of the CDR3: TGTGCCAGCTCCCCCGCCGGGAAAGAAGCTTTCTTT.